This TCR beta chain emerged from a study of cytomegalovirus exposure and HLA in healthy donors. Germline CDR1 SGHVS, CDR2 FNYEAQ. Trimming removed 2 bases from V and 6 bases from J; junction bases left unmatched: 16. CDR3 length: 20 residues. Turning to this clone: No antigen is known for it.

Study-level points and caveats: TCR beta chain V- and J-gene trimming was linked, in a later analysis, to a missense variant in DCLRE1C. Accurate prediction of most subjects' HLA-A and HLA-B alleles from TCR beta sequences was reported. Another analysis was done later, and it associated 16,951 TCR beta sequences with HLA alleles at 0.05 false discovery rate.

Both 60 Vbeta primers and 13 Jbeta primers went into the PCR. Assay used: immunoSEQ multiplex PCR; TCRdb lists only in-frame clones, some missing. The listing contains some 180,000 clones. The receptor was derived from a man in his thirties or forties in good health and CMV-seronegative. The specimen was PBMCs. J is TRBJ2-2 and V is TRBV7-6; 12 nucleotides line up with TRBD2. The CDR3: CASSLSSSGRGHTVAGELFF. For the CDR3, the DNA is TGTGCCAGCAGCTTAAGTTCTAGCGGGAGGGGGCATACTGTTGCCGGGGAGCTGTTTTTT.